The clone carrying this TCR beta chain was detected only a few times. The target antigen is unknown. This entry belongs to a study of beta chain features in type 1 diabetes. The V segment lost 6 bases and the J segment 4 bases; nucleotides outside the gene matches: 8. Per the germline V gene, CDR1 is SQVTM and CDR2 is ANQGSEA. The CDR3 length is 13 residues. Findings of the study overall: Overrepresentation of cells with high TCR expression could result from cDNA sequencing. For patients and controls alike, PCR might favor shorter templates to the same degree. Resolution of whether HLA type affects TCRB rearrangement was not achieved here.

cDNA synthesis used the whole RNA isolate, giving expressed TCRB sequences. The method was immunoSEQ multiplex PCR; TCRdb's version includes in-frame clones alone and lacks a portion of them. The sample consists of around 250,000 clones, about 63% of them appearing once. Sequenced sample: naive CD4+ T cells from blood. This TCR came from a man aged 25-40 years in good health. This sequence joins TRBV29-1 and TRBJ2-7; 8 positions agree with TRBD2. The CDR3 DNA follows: TGCAGCGTCGGACGGACTAGCAAGTACGAGCAGTACTTC. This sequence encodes CSVGRTSKYEQYF.